Listed below are T cell receptor beta chains from one sample, sequenced in a study of T cell repertoires in cytomegalovirus infection. A single record per CDR3 protein comes from TCRdb applying MiXCR to the reads. The sample has approximately 140,000 distinct CDR3 sequences; about 24% are singletons. These TCRs' antigens remain unknown. Sequencing used PBMCs, sequenced either directly or after in vitro stimulation (not recorded which). The receptor set was obtained from a human donor in good health (CMV status not recorded). Some clones in this sample may be carry-over from other donors' samples. The CDR3 runs from the conserved cysteine through the conserved F or W. The D gene is left open where the match is weak. Size is stated for part of the rows, as once, few or many counts, or as a class when the clone is expanded.

V	D	J	size	CDR3	DNA
TRBV6-1	.	TRBJ2-1	.	CASSEWGRGRNF	TGTGCCAGCAGTGAATGGGGACGCGGTCGAAACTTC
TRBV6-2/TRBV6-3	.	TRBJ1-6	.	CASSGPMTGNSPLHF	TGTGCCAGCAGTGGACCTATGACAGGAAATTCACCCCTCCACTTT
TRBV14	TRBD1	TRBJ2-1	.	CASSQRQGWGNEQFF	TGTGCCAGCAGCCAGAGACAGGGTTGGGGAAATGAGCAGTTCTTC
TRBV7-9	.	TRBJ1-1	.	CASSSKRGARPEAFF	TGTGCCAGCAGCTCAAAAAGGGGGGCCCGGCCTGAAGCTTTCTTT
TRBV6-1	.	TRBJ2-7	.	CASSELTSPVYEQYF	TGTGCCAGCAGTGAATTGACCTCTCCCGTCTACGAGCAGTACTTC
TRBV27	TRBD1	TRBJ1-2	few	CASSLKRDRANYGYTF	TGTGCCAGCAGTTTAAAGCGCGACAGGGCTAACTATGGCTACACCTTC
TRBV20-1	TRBD1	TRBJ1-4	.	CSASGQGGYEKLFF	TGCAGTGCTAGCGGCCAGGGGGGGTATGAAAAACTGTTTTTT
TRBV7-2	.	TRBJ2-3	many	CASSLGVSSDSTDTQYF	TGTGCCAGCAGCTTAGGTGTATCTAGCGACAGCACAGATACGCAGTATTTT
TRBV27	.	TRBJ2-1	.	CASSLIRFDNEQFF	TGTGCCAGCAGTTTAATCCGGTTTGACAATGAGCAGTTCTTC
TRBV7-6	TRBD2	TRBJ2-3	many	CASSFRGLAGVSTDTQYF	TGTGCCAGCAGCTTTAGGGGACTAGCGGGAGTTAGCACAGATACGCAGTATTTT
TRBV5-1	TRBD2	TRBJ2-1	.	CASSLAPSGTHNEQFF	TGCGCCAGCAGCTTGGCTCCTAGCGGAACCCACAATGAGCAGTTCTTC
TRBV7-2	TRBD2	TRBJ2-1	many	CASSLEPSGLGRQFF	TGTGCCAGCAGCTTAGAACCTAGCGGATTGGGGCGGCAGTTCTTC
TRBV7-2	TRBD2	TRBJ2-1	many	CASSPWTSGMERLYDEQFF	TGTGCCAGCAGCCCATGGACTAGCGGGATGGAGAGATTATATGATGAGCAGTTCTTC
TRBV7-2	.	TRBJ2-3	.	CASSFSTGPGTDTQYF	TGTGCCAGCAGCTTCTCTACGGGGCCGGGGACAGATACGCAGTATTTT
TRBV2	.	TRBJ2-2	few	CASNVRATGELFF	TGTGCCAGCAATGTCCGCGCCACCGGGGAGCTGTTTTTT
TRBV7-2	.	TRBJ2-5	.	CASSFTDGETQYF	TGTGCCAGCAGCTTTACCGACGGAGAGACCCAGTACTTC
TRBV19	.	TRBJ2-5	.	CASSRGGYQETQYF	TGTGCCAGTAGTAGGGGCGGGTACCAAGAGACCCAGTACTTC
TRBV10-3	.	TRBJ1-1	many	CAISDVRINTEAFF	TGTGCCATCAGTGATGTGCGAATAAACACTGAAGCTTTCTTT
TRBV15	.	TRBJ1-3	few	CATSGSRSGNTIYF	TGTGCCACCAGCGGCAGTCGCTCTGGAAACACCATATATTTT
TRBV24-1	.	TRBJ2-6	.	CATGSSGANVLTF	TGTGCCACCGGATCTTCTGGGGCCAACGTCCTGACTTTC
TRBV4-3	.	TRBJ2-7	few	CASSQQVGGGGQYF	TGCGCCAGCAGCCAACAGGTGGGAGGTGGTGGGCAGTACTTC